This entry lists 8 T cell receptor beta chains sequenced from one sample in a study of spatial heterogeneity in lung cancer. The time point is: blood at routine non-recurrence follow-up after resection. Using its own MiXCR run on the 5' RACE reads, TCRdb lists one record per CDR3 protein. The table records roughly 45,000 distinct CDR3 sequences, 20% to 25% of them present only once. Sequences were derived from PBMCs, sampled at follow-up. These TCRs come from a female donor with early-stage non-small cell lung cancer.

The rearrangement links TRBV7-9 to TRBJ2-1; 7 nucleotides align to TRBD1. With 5 bases clipped from V and 4 bases from J, the junction kept 5 bases outside the gene matches. There are 14 residues in the CDR3. Looked up from germline, CDR1 is SEHNR and CDR2 is FQNEAQ (reference sequence). The CDR3 loop reads CASSPGQVYNEQFF. CDR3 DNA: TGTGCCAGCAGCCCTGGACAGGTATACAATGAGCAGTTCTTC.

This clonotype was seen a few times. The chain couples TRBV6-6 to TRBJ1-2, with TRBD1 matching over 7 bases. CDR1 MNHNY and CDR2 SVGAGI come from the germline V gene (reference sequence). With 2 bases clipped from V and 4 bases from J, the junction kept 7 bases outside the gene matches. The CDR3 length is 15 residues. The chain's CDR3 is CASSYGGGAFYGYTF. CDR3 in DNA: TGTGCCAGCAGTTACGGAGGGGGCGCTTTCTATGGCTACACCTTC.

This chain joins TRBV7-9 and TRBJ1-6; possibly TRBD1 for D (6 bases). The CDR3 totals 15 residues. From germline, CDR1 is SEHNR and CDR2 FQNEAQ (reference sequence). The V gene lost 5 bases and the J gene lost 15 bases, with 23 bases spanning the gap. The CDR3 DNA follows: TGTGCCAGCAGCCCGGGAGGGGGAGGCCAACGGGGCCTCCACTTT. It yields the protein CASSPGGGGQRGLHF.

This clonotype was seen more than once but under ten times. The chain has TRBV7-9 and TRBJ2-3; unclear D gene. The CDR3 loop spans 12 amino acids. Trimming shortened V by 2 bases and J by 6 bases, and 6 bases separated the two germline ends. In germline, CDR1 is SEHNR, CDR2 FQNEAQ (reference sequence). The CDR3 protein is CASSLLGDTQYF. The CDR3 DNA sequence: TGTGCCAGCAGCTTACTCGGGGATACGCAGTATTTT.

This clonotype was observed a few times. The chain combines TRBV12-3 or TRBV12-4 with TRBJ2-7; D perhaps matches TRBD1 (6 bases). The V end was cut by 5 bases, the J end by 7 bases, with 18 bases between. The CDR3 totals 14 residues. CDR3 in DNA: TGTGCCAGCAGTCTAACGACAGGCCAGGGGGAGCAGTACTTC. Protein product: CASSLTTGQGEQYF.

This chain uses TRBV29-1 with TRBJ2-7; D gene uncertain. Germline V gene data show CDR1 as SQVTM and CDR2 as ANQGSEA. Trimming removed 6 bases from V and 12 bases from J, with 21 bases in between. CDR3 length: 12 residues. Here the CDR3 reads CSVADLSLSRYF. In DNA form, the CDR3 reads TGCAGCGTGGCGGATCTTTCCCTGTCGCGGTACTTC.

This clonotype has a handful of counts. V and J are TRBV4-1 and TRBJ2-1; D not certain. CDR3 size: 15 residues. V lost 3 bases and J 9 bases, leaving 18 bases between the germline ends. In germline, CDR1 is MGHRA, CDR2 YSYEKL. The CDR3 DNA reads as TGCGCCAGCAGCCAGGTAGCCCGCCGACCGGGTGAGCAGTTCTTC. Amino acids: CASSQVARRPGEQFF.

This clonotype was recorded many times. The chain recombines TRBV18 with TRBJ2-5; D unresolved. Germline V gives CDR1 KGHSH, CDR2 LQKENI. V gave up 8 bases and J gave up 5 bases, with 18 bases separating them. CDR3 length: 14 residues. The CDR3 bases are TGTGCCAGCGTTCACGGGTCAGAGTCGGAGACCCAGTACTTC. It specifies CASVHGSESETQYF.